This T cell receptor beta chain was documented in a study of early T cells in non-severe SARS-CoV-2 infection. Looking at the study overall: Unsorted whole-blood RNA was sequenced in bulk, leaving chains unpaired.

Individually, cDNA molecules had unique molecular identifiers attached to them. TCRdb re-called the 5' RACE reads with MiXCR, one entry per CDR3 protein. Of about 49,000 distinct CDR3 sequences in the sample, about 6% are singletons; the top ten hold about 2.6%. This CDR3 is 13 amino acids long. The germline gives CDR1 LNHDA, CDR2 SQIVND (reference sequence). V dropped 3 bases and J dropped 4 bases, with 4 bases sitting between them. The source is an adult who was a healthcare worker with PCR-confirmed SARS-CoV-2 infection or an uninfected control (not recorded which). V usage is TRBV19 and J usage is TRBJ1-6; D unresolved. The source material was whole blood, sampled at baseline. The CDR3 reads CASSIGYNSPLHF. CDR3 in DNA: TGTGCCAGTAGTATCGGTTATAATTCACCCCTCCACTTT.